Following are 30 T cell receptor beta chains from one sample sequenced in a study of T cell responses to AZD1222 COVID-19 vaccine. Produced via immunoSEQ multiplex PCR; TCRdb's table is partial and in-frame only. Of 150,000 to 200,000 clones in the sample, 90% are singletons; the top ten hold roughly 1.6%. The sample in question was peripheral blood, obtained on day 0 of AZD1222 vaccination. The source is an adult in good health.

The chain combines TRBV6-2 or TRBV6-3 with TRBJ2-2; 12 bases fit TRBD1. The CDR3 sequence is 18 residues long. In germline, CDR1 is MNHEY, CDR2 SVGEGT. J gave up 4 bases and V 5 bases, and 11 bases lay outside the gene matches. The CDR3 DNA sequence: TGTGCCAGCAGTCGGGACAGGGGGCGAACATCGGGCACCGGGGAGCTGTTTTTT. Encoded protein: CASSRDRGRTSGTGELFF.

The chain has TRBV6-2 or TRBV6-3 and TRBJ2-7, with 7 bases aligning to TRBD1. The CDR3 has 16 residues. After removal of 6 bases from V and 0 bases from J, the junction contained 11 bases not matched to a gene. CDR1 is MNHEY, CDR2 SVGEGT, per germline. The CDR3 here is CASSPTDRYLSYEQYF. The CDR3, as DNA: TGTGCCAGCAGCCCGACGGACAGGTACCTCTCCTACGAGCAGTACTTC.

The chain carries TRBV18 and TRBJ1-5, with a weak D call TRBD1 (5 bases). V was cut by 3 bases and J by 4 bases, with 10 bases left in between. Germline V gene data show CDR1 as KGHSH and CDR2 as LQKENI. The CDR3 has 14 amino acids. DNA for the CDR3: TGTGCCAGCTCACCGGGGACGGCAAATCAGCCCCAGCATTTT. It codes for CASSPGTANQPQHF.

The J gene is TRBJ2-1, the V gene TRBV2; 9 nucleotides agree with TRBD2. V was pared by 2 bases and J by 9 bases, with 11 bases of the junction left unmatched. The CDR3 extends over 16 amino acids. The V gene's germline CDR1 is SNHLY and CDR2 FYNNEI. DNA for the CDR3: TGTGCCAGCAGTGAAAAGAGCGGGGGGCCTAGCCTTGAGCAGTTCTTC. Its translation: CASSEKSGGPSLEQFF.

The chain is built from TRBV6-5 and TRBJ1-6, with D hard to call. In germline, CDR1 is MNHEY, CDR2 SVGAGI. The CDR3 is 13 amino acids. V dropped 6 bases and J dropped 8 bases, with 11 bases sitting between them. The CDR3 nucleotides are TGTGCCAGCAGCCGAGCAAGGGATTCACCCCTCCACTTT. Amino acids: CASSRARDSPLHF.

The chain carries TRBV5-1 and TRBJ1-2, with 10 bases matching TRBD1. V lost 4 bases and J lost 5; bases outside the gene matches: 5. CDR1 is SGHRS and CDR2 is YFSETQ in the germline V gene. The CDR3 covers 14 residues. CDR3 amino acids: CASSQDRGLYGYTF. The DNA for the CDR3 is TGCGCCAGCAGCCAGGACAGGGGGTTATATGGCTACACCTTC. The whole variable domain, remainder taken from reference TRBV5-1 and TRBJ1-2, is KAGVTQTPRYLIKTRGQQVTLSCSPISGHRSVSWYQQTPGQGLQFLFEYFSETQRNKGNFPGRFSGRQFSNSRSEMNVSTLELGDSALYLCASSQDRGLYGYTFGSGTRLTVV.

V and J are TRBV7-2 and TRBJ1-2; D remains ambiguous. Per germline, CDR1 SGHTA and CDR2 FQGNSA. The CDR3 totals 15 residues. Trimming pared 4 bases from V and 8 bases from J, leaving 20 bases between. The CDR3 loop is CASSSPWATMGGYTF. The CDR3 DNA follows: TGTGCCAGCAGCTCGCCTTGGGCGACAATGGGAGGCTACACCTTC. The whole variable domain, remainder taken from reference TRBV7-2 and TRBJ1-2, is GAGVSQSPSNKVTEKGKDVELRCDPISGHTALYWYRQSLGQGLEFLIYFQGNSAPDKSGLPSDRFSAERTGGSVSTLTIQRTQQEDSAVYLCASSSPWATMGGYTFGSGTRLTVV.

The V call is TRBV3-1 (or the pseudogene TRBV3-2), the J call TRBJ2-2, with 8 bases fitting TRBD2. CDR1 and CDR2 (germline): LGHDT, YNNKEL (reference sequence). The CDR3 runs 15 residues. J gave up 0 bases and V 3 bases, and 0 bases lay outside the gene matches. The DNA for the CDR3 is TGTGCCAGCAGCCAGGGACTAGCGAACACCGGGGAGCTGTTTTTT. It translates to CASSQGLANTGELFF.

This chain uses TRBV12-5 with TRBJ1-1; unclear D gene. The CDR3 has 17 residues. V dropped 4 bases and J dropped 0 bases, with 18 bases sitting between them. CDR1 is LGHNT, CDR2 FRNRAP, per germline. The CDR3 DNA reads as TGTGCTAGTGGTTCCGCCGCCCTTTCTGGGGTGAACACTGAAGCTTTCTTT. Its translation: CASGSAALSGVNTEAFF.

The J gene is TRBJ2-7, the V gene TRBV28, with TRBD2 identical over 11 bases. Germline V gene data show CDR1 as MDHEN and CDR2 as SYDVKM. The CDR3 contains 14 residues. With 5 bases clipped from V and 3 bases from J, the junction kept 3 bases outside the gene matches. CDR3 in amino acids: CASSLGLAGYEQYF. Written as DNA, the CDR3 is TGTGCCAGCAGTCTCGGACTAGCGGGCTACGAGCAGTACTTC.

The rearrangement uses TRBV20-1 and TRBJ2-3; D not certain. V dropped 3 bases and J dropped 3 bases, with 4 bases sitting between them. Germline V gene sequence: CDR1 DFQATT, CDR2 SNEGSKA (reference sequence). This CDR3 region has 11 residues. CDR3 in DNA: TGCAGTGCTAGTGTAACAGATACGCAGTATTTT. It yields the protein CSASVTDTQYF.

This chain uses TRBV6-5 with TRBJ1-1; D may be TRBD1 (6 bases). V was cut by 5 bases and J by 5 bases, with 12 bases left in between. This CDR3 region has 13 residues. CDR1 is MNHEY, CDR2 SVGAGI, per germline. As DNA, the CDR3 is TGTGCCAGCAGTAAGGACAGCCTGACTGAAGCTTTCTTT. It specifies CASSKDSLTEAFF.

The chain couples TRBV19 to TRBJ1-5; D call uncertain. The germline CDR1 and CDR2 sequences are LNHDA and SQIVND (reference sequence). The V end was cut by 2 bases, the J end by 8 bases, with 10 bases between. The CDR3 covers 13 residues. The CDR3 is CASSILSTEPQHF. The CDR3 DNA reads as TGTGCCAGTAGTATACTCTCCACTGAGCCCCAGCATTTT.

This clone appeared a single time. This chain links TRBV5-1 with TRBJ2-6; the D gene is possibly TRBD1 (5 bases). The germline V gene encodes CDR1 SGHRS and CDR2 YFSETQ. Trimming shortened V by 1 base and J by 2 bases, and 13 bases separated the two germline ends. This CDR3 has 17 amino acids. The CDR3 reads CASSLFYQGPGANVLTF. The CDR3 DNA reads TGCGCCAGCAGCTTGTTTTATCAGGGCCCTGGGGCCAACGTCCTGACTTTC. The full variable domain, completed using reference TRBV5-1 and TRBJ2-6, is KAGVTQTPRYLIKTRGQQVTLSCSPISGHRSVSWYQQTPGQGLQFLFEYFSETQRNKGNFPGRFSGRQFSNSRSEMNVSTLELGDSALYLCASSLFYQGPGANVLTFGAGSRLTVL.

The V call is TRBV6-5, the J call TRBJ1-4; D unclear. This CDR3 region has 15 residues. V dropped 8 bases and J dropped 0 bases, with 13 bases sitting between them. Per germline, CDR1 MNHEY and CDR2 SVGAGI. This CDR3 is CASGWADATNEKLFF. The CDR3 DNA follows: TGTGCCAGCGGCTGGGCGGATGCAACTAATGAAAAACTGTTTTTT.

The chain joins TRBV27 to TRBJ2-7, with D tentatively TRBD2 (5 bases). The V end was cut by 3 bases, the J end by 3 bases, with 12 bases between. The germline V gene encodes CDR1 MNHEY and CDR2 SMNVEV (reference sequence). The CDR3 extends over 14 amino acids. CDR3 bases: TGTGCCAGCAGTTTTTGGGGAGATTTCTACGAGCAGTACTTC. The encoded protein is CASSFWGDFYEQYF.

The chain joins TRBV7-2 to TRBJ1-6; D is perhaps TRBD1 (6 bases). The CDR3 is made up of 14 amino acids. Per the germline V gene, CDR1 is SGHTA and CDR2 is FQGNSA. V shed 4 bases and J shed 6 bases, with 10 bases lying between them. The CDR3 protein is CASSSQGFNSPLHF. CDR3 DNA sequence: TGTGCCAGCAGCTCTCAGGGGTTTAATTCACCCCTCCACTTT.

On this clone itself: Additional DNA sequences in this sample encode the identical CDR3. The chain recombines TRBV5-1 with TRBJ2-7; perhaps TRBD1 as D (6 bases). Between the trimmed V and J ends, which lost 4 bases and 2 bases, there was a span of 13 bases. There are 14 residues in the CDR3. CDR1 is SGHRS, CDR2 YFSETQ, per germline. The CDR3 nucleotides are TGCGCCAGCAGCGGGGGACATTCCACCTACGAGCAGTACTTC. Encoded protein: CASSGGHSTYEQYF.

The V gene is TRBV2, the J gene TRBJ1-2, with 7 bases aligning to TRBD1. The CDR3 is 18 residues long. V trimming: 4 bases; J trimming: 4 bases; junction bases outside the gene matches: 18. Germline lookup yields CDR1 SNHLY and CDR2 FYNNEI. This CDR3 is CASSGRTTRGTALYGYTF. The CDR3, as DNA: TGTGCCAGCAGTGGGCGAACAACTCGAGGGACAGCCCTCTATGGCTACACCTTC.

CDR3 residues: CASSDRVGQPQHF. The CDR3, as DNA: TGTGCCAGCAGCGACAGGGTAGGGCAGCCCCAGCATTTT. The J gene is TRBJ1-5, the V gene TRBV7-8, with TRBD1 identical over 7 bases. This CDR3 comprises 13 residues. The germline V gene has CDR1 SGHVS and CDR2 FQNEAQ. Trimming at V came to 5 bases and at J to 7 bases, leaving 5 bases not matched to a gene. Based on the CDR3 plus reference TRBV7-8 and TRBJ1-5, the full variable domain is GAGVSQSPRYKVAKRGQDVALRCDPISGHVSLFWYQQALGQGPEFLTYFQNEAQLDKSGLPSDRFFAERPEGSVSTLKIQRTQQEDSAVYLCASSDRVGQPQHFGDGTRLSIL.

This sequence joins TRBV11-3 and TRBJ1-2, with TRBD1 identical over 8 bases. Germline CDR1 SGHNT, CDR2 YENEEA. The CDR3 spans 14 residues. V dropped 5 bases and J dropped 7; count of bases not matched to a gene: 9. CDR3 sequence: CASSQRDRLGGYTF. In DNA form, the CDR3 reads TGTGCCAGCAGCCAGAGGGACAGGTTGGGTGGCTACACCTTC.

V gene TRBV4-2 combines with J gene TRBJ1-5, with no clear D. The V end lost 0 bases, the J end lost 0 bases, and 9 bases lay between the germline ends. There are 16 residues in the CDR3. Germline CDR1 and CDR2: LGHNA and YNFKEQ. The CDR3: CASSQDSLNSNQPQHF. The CDR3 DNA reads as TGTGCCAGCAGCCAAGACTCCCTCAATAGCAATCAGCCCCAGCATTTT.

The V and J genes are TRBV4-3 and TRBJ2-7; D could derive from TRBD1 or TRBD2 (5 bases each). Germline assignment: CDR1 LGHNA and CDR2 YSLEER. V dropped 1 base and J dropped 2 bases, with 9 bases sitting between them. The CDR3 is 14 amino acids. CDR3 coding DNA: TGCGCCAGCAGCCAAGGACGAGGGGCCTACGAGCAGTACTTC. This gives the protein CASSQGRGAYEQYF.

This clone was found a few times. The chain employs TRBV7-3 and TRBJ1-1, with a tentative D call TRBD1 (6 bases). Germline V CDR1 and CDR2: SGHTA, FQGTGA. This CDR3 spans 13 amino acids. Deletions cut 2 bases from V and 7 bases from J, with 11 bases between. The CDR3 spells CASSLDTQGEAFF. CDR3 DNA: TGTGCCAGCAGCTTAGATACACAGGGTGAAGCTTTCTTT.

The chain uses TRBV4-1 and TRBJ2-7, with D possibly matching TRBD2 (5 bases). With 6 bases removed from V and 0 bases from J, the gap between germline ends came to 12 bases. The CDR3 is made up of 14 amino acids. CDR1 MGHRA and CDR2 YSYEKL come from the germline V gene. The CDR3 spells CASRREISSYEQYF. The CDR3 region has the DNA TGCGCCAGCAGAAGGGAGATAAGCTCCTACGAGCAGTACTTC.

The chain combines TRBV4-1 with TRBJ2-1; the D is unclear. The V gene's germline CDR1 is MGHRA and CDR2 YSYEKL. V gave up 1 base and J gave up 2 bases, with 15 bases separating them. CDR3 size: 17 residues. In DNA, the CDR3 is TGCGCCAGCAGCCAAGGATTTGGTGGGTTCCCCTACAATGAGCAGTTCTTC. As protein: CASSQGFGGFPYNEQFF.

The chain joins TRBV24-1 to TRBJ2-7; unclear D gene. Trimming cost V 2 bases and J 1 base, with 11 bases left between them. CDR1 is KGHDR and CDR2 is SFDVKD in the germline V gene. The CDR3 runs to 15 residues. For the CDR3, the DNA is TGTGCCACCAGTGATTCCCGCAGACGGTCCTACGAGCAGTACTTC. Translating gives CATSDSRRRSYEQYF.

The rearrangement uses TRBV7-2 and TRBJ1-3; D call uncertain. In germline, CDR1 is SGHTA, CDR2 FQGNSA. Deletions cut 2 bases from V and 2 bases from J, with 16 bases between. This CDR3 has 17 residues. The CDR3 region has the DNA TGTGCCAGCAGCTTACAGCCAGGCCCGGCGGCTGGAAACACCATATATTTT. It is translated as CASSLQPGPAAGNTIYF.

This chain links TRBV7-3 with TRBJ1-3, with no clear D. Germline lookup yields CDR1 SGHTA and CDR2 FQGTGA. Between the trimmed V and J ends, which lost 3 bases and 3 bases, there was a span of 3 bases. The CDR3 is 12 residues long. CDR3 sequence reads: CASSLHGNTIYF. The CDR3 nucleotides are TGTGCCAGCAGCTTGCATGGAAACACCATATATTTT.

The rearrangement links TRBV4-1 to TRBJ1-5, with 10 bases aligning to TRBD1. Germline values: CDR1 MGHRA, CDR2 YSYEKL. The CDR3 spans 17 residues. The V gene end was trimmed by 2 bases and the J gene end by 2 bases; junction bases not matched to a gene: 6. The CDR3 DNA reads as TGCGCCAGCAGCCAAATCTCCGGGACAGGGGGCAATCAGCCCCAGCATTTT. It codes for CASSQISGTGGNQPQHF.